The 21 T cell receptor beta chains presented below share a single source sample, sequenced in a study of blood T cell repertoires in COVID-19. Sequencing was performed with immunoSEQ multiplex PCR; in TCRdb, only in-frame clones are kept and a portion is missing. Here the sample spans roughly 64,000 clones, around nine tenths being singletons. Specimen: peripheral blood. Receptors originate from a woman at least 80 years old with active COVID-19.

The V and J genes are TRBV15 and TRBJ1-3; perhaps TRBD1 as D (5 bases). Germline V gives CDR1 LNHNV, CDR2 YYDKDF (reference sequence). CDR3 length equals 15 residues. The germline V and J ends were trimmed by 0 bases and 3 bases, with 9 bases remaining between them. The CDR3 DNA reads TGTGCCACCAGCAGAGATCGCAGGGTTGGAAACACCATATATTTT. It encodes CATSRDRRVGNTIYF.

J is TRBJ2-3 and V is TRBV28; 10 nucleotides match TRBD1. CDR3 length: 18 amino acids. Per the germline V gene, CDR1 is MDHEN and CDR2 is SYDVKM. V lost 6 bases to trimming and J lost 0 bases; unmatched junction nucleotides: 12. The CDR3 bases are TGTGCCAGCAGAGGGACAGGGGATCCACCCACAAGCACAGATACGCAGTATTTT. It encodes CASRGTGDPPTSTDTQYF.

This rearrangement joins TRBV28 to TRBJ1-5; 7 positions agree with TRBD1. V shed 5 bases, J shed 7 bases, and the junction held 20 bases outside the gene matches. The CDR3 runs to 18 residues. CDR1 is MDHEN, CDR2 SYDVKM, per germline. The CDR3, as DNA: TGTGCCAGCAGTCCTAAAGAAATGGACAGGAGGTTAAACCAGCCCCAGCATTTT. It is translated as CASSPKEMDRRLNQPQHF.

V gene TRBV5-4 combines with J gene TRBJ2-3, with 7 positions matching TRBD1. With 6 bases clipped from V and 5 bases from J, the junction kept 15 bases outside the gene matches. The CDR3 consists of 16 residues. Germline-derived CDR1 and CDR2 are SGHNT and YYREEE (reference sequence). In DNA form, the CDR3 reads TGTGCCAGCAACGACAGTCCAGGGGGAGATAGAGATACGCAGTATTTT. This gives the protein CASNDSPGGDRDTQYF.

V is TRBV28 and J is TRBJ1-2; the D is unclear. Germline V lookup: CDR1 MDHEN, CDR2 SYDVKM. With 5 bases removed from V and 2 bases from J, the gap between germline ends came to 9 bases. The CDR3 totals 13 residues. The CDR3: CASSMGPNYGYTF. The CDR3 DNA reads TGTGCCAGCAGTATGGGCCCAAACTATGGCTACACCTTC.

The chain has TRBV5-4 and TRBJ2-7, with 7 bases matching TRBD2. The V and J ends lost 0 bases and 2 bases, in that order; junction bases with no gene match: 2. Looked up from germline, CDR1 is SGHNT and CDR2 is YYREEE (reference sequence). The CDR3 sequence is 14 residues long. The CDR3 DNA is TGTGCCAGCAGCTTGGGAGGGACTACCTACGAGCAGTACTTC. The encoded protein is CASSLGGTTYEQYF.

A remark on this clone: An end of the junction does not agree with germline; a read error may underlie this. Other DNA sequences from this sample encode an identical CDR3 as well. This rearrangement joins TRBV4-2 to TRBJ1-2; D gene uncertain. Germline CDR1 LGHNA, CDR2 YNFKEQ. The CDR3 runs to 12 residues. The CDR3 spells CASSHPQRPRDF. CDR3 in DNA: TGTGCCAGCAGCCATCCACAACGCCCCCGGGACTTC.

J is TRBJ1-5 and V is TRBV20-1; possibly TRBD1 for D (5 bases). From germline, CDR1 is DFQATT and CDR2 SNEGSKA (reference sequence). The V end was cut by 3 bases, the J end by 1 base, with 13 bases between. The CDR3 length is 15 residues. The CDR3 nucleotides read TGCAGTGCTAGTGGCCCGGGGGGAAGCAATCAGCCCCAGCATTTT. Encoded protein: CSASGPGGSNQPQHF.

V gene TRBV5-4 combines with J gene TRBJ2-7; D is ambiguous. Germline CDR1 SGHNT, CDR2 YYREEE (reference sequence). The CDR3 is 14 residues long. The germline V and J ends were trimmed by 0 bases and 0 bases, with 7 bases remaining between them. The CDR3 region has the DNA TGTGCCAGCAGCTTGGGGCCAGACTCCTACGAGCAGTACGTC. Translating it yields CASSLGPDSYEQYV.

V is TRBV27 and J is TRBJ1-5, with a tentative D call TRBD1 (5 bases). The CDR3 is 17 amino acids. Germline CDR1 is MNHEY and CDR2 is SMNVEV (reference sequence). Trimming stripped 1 base from V and 6 bases from J, with 19 bases between. For the CDR3, the DNA is TGTGCCAGCAGTTTATTCGGAGACCAGGGCTTCGGTCAGCCCCAGCATTTT. Its protein product is CASSLFGDQGFGQPQHF.

The rearrangement links TRBV6-1 to TRBJ2-3, with 12 bases matching TRBD2. The CDR3 sequence is 18 residues long. CDR1 MNHNS and CDR2 SASEGT come from the germline V gene. V lost 4 bases to trimming and J lost 3 bases; unmatched junction nucleotides: 11. The CDR3 region is CASSGLLAGGQVTDTQYF. CDR3 DNA: TGTGCCAGCAGTGGTCTGCTAGCGGGAGGGCAAGTAACAGATACGCAGTATTTT.

The chain links TRBV5-5 to TRBJ2-3; 9 nucleotides agree with TRBD2. V dropped 3 bases and J dropped 1; count of bases not matched to a gene: 12. Germline V gives CDR1 SGHKS, CDR2 YYEKEE (reference sequence). The CDR3 is made up of 18 amino acids. CDR3 sequence: CASSSGLAGGRGTDTQYF. The CDR3 bases are TGTGCCAGCAGCTCGGGACTCGCGGGGGGGCGGGGCACAGATACGCAGTATTTT.

This chain uses TRBV30 with TRBJ1-1, with D perhaps matching TRBD1 (5 bases). V lost 2 bases and J lost 4, with 11 bases in between. Per germline, CDR1 GTSNPN and CDR2 SVGIG (reference sequence). The CDR3 consists of 13 residues. In DNA, the CDR3 is TGTGCCTGGAGTCCGGGGGTCGGCACTGAAGCTTTCTTT. This gives the protein CAWSPGVGTEAFF.

The chain uses TRBV28 and TRBJ2-2, with TRBD2 identical over 11 bases. The germline gives CDR1 MDHEN, CDR2 SYDVKM. CDR3 length: 17 amino acids. V lost 6 bases, J lost 7 bases, and 13 bases stayed unmatched. CDR3 nucleotides: TGTGCCAGCAGGATCCCTTCTAGCGGGAGGTTCGGCGGGGAGCTGTTTTTT. This gives the protein CASRIPSSGRFGGELFF.

J is TRBJ2-2 and V is TRBV14, with TRBD2 as a possible D gene (6 bases). Trimming left V 1 base short and J 4 bases short, with 16 bases between. Looked up from germline, CDR1 is SGHDN and CDR2 is FVKESK. The length of the CDR3 is 17 residues. CDR3 residues: CASSQVRGGGSTGELFF. The CDR3 bases are TGTGCCAGCAGCCAAGTACGGGGAGGTGGGAGCACCGGGGAGCTGTTTTTT.

This chain links TRBV28 with TRBJ1-4, with unresolved D. V was cut by 7 bases and J by 2 bases, with 2 bases left in between. Germline lookup yields CDR1 MDHEN and CDR2 SYDVKM. The CDR3 is 11 residues long. As DNA, the CDR3 is TGTGCCAGCACTACTAATGAAAAACTGTTTTTT. Protein sequence: CASTTNEKLFF.

V gene TRBV28 combines with J gene TRBJ2-3; 11 nucleotides line up with TRBD2. Unmatched junction bases numbered 2, after V lost 2 bases and J lost 4 bases. The CDR3 is 15 residues long. Germline CDR1 and CDR2: MDHEN and SYDVKM. The CDR3 protein is CASSLGSGGADTQYF. The CDR3 DNA is TGTGCCAGCAGTTTAGGTAGCGGGGGGGCAGATACGCAGTATTTT.

The gene calls are TRBV27 and TRBJ2-3; 9 bases map to TRBD1. J was trimmed by 3 bases and V by 4 bases; bases with no gene match: 8. Germline CDR1 and CDR2: MNHEY and SMNVEV (reference sequence). The CDR3 consists of 16 residues. CDR3 in amino acids: CASSYEQGAGTDTQYF. As DNA, the CDR3 is TGTGCCAGCAGTTACGAACAGGGGGCCGGAACAGATACGCAGTATTTT.

The CDR3 sequence is CASSSNGRDTALHF. CDR3 bases: TGTGCCAGCAGCTCTAACGGCCGGGACACAGCCCTCCACTTT. This chain connects TRBV5-6 to TRBJ1-6, with D possibly being TRBD1 (6 bases). CDR3 size: 14 residues. Per germline, CDR1 SGHDT and CDR2 YYEEEE. V lost 3 bases and J 14 bases, leaving 18 bases between the germline ends.

This chain links TRBV5-6 with TRBJ2-1; 8 positions agree with TRBD1. Unmatched junction bases numbered 13, after V lost 3 bases and J lost 2 bases. Per the germline V gene, CDR1 is SGHDT and CDR2 is YYEEEE. CDR3 size: 18 residues. CDR3 region: CASSYPGQVGWTYNEQFF. CDR3 DNA sequence: TGTGCCAGCAGCTACCCGGGACAGGTAGGGTGGACCTACAATGAGCAGTTCTTC.

V gene TRBV6-4 combines with J gene TRBJ2-1; 10 positions match TRBD1. Germline CDR1 MRHNA, CDR2 SNTAGT. This CDR3 has 16 amino acids. V trimming: 3 bases; J trimming: 3 bases; junction bases outside the gene matches: 5. CDR3 in amino acids: CASSEAGTGVYNEQFF. As DNA, the CDR3 is TGTGCCAGCAGTGAAGCCGGGACAGGGGTCTACAATGAGCAGTTCTTC.